Below are 2 T cell receptor beta chains sequenced from a single sample in a study of cytomegalovirus exposure and HLA in healthy donors. This PCR relied on a set of 60 Vbeta primers and 13 Jbeta primers. Data came from immunoSEQ multiplex PCR; TCRdb stores just in-frame clones and leaves some out. There are some 160,000 clones in the sample; around 80% occur only once, and roughly 5% lies in the top ten. The sample comprised PBMCs. These receptors were obtained from a man in his forties in good health and CMV-seronegative.

This chain uses TRBV5-1 with TRBJ2-6, with D tentatively TRBD2 (5 bases). The V and J ends lost 3 bases and 0 bases respectively, with 19 bases between them. The CDR3 is 19 residues long. The V gene's germline CDR1 is SGHRS and CDR2 YFSETQ. CDR3 bases: TGCGCCAGCAGCTCGGACCCTTTAGGGAGCGGCTCTGGGGCCAACGTCCTGACTTTC. It specifies CASSSDPLGSGSGANVLTF.

CDR3 amino acids: CASRDDRAIYGYTF. CDR3 in DNA: TGTGCCAGCAGAGATGACAGGGCCATCTATGGCTACACCTTC. The chain employs TRBV27 and TRBJ1-2; TRBD1 matches at 7 bases. Germline CDR1 is MNHEY and CDR2 is SMNVEV (reference sequence). V lost 6 bases, J lost 4 bases, and 8 bases stayed unmatched. The CDR3 has 14 residues.